This T cell receptor beta chain stems from a study of shared clonotypes between healthy human individuals. For the study at large: Plates per donor: three CD4 naive, three CD4 memory, two CD8 naive, one CD8 memory. Points from the study as a whole: Clonotype sharing across donors was expected to vary with sequencing depth.

This clone was recorded once. The antigen is undetermined. CDR3 size: 16 residues. Germline loops: CDR1 MDHEN, CDR2 SYDVKM. V gave up 3 bases and J gave up 0 bases, with 13 bases separating them. Researchers divided each subset's genomic DNA evenly across several immunoSEQ plates. Replicate PCRs from sorted subsets contained approximately 190 ng DNA, which is 29,000 or so T cell genomes. Sequenced by immunoSEQ multiplex PCR; TCRdb stores in-frame clones only, minus some. Among about 710,000 clones listed, more than 70% were seen once. The rearrangement links TRBV28 to TRBJ2-3, with no clear D. The sequence came from a woman aged 30 to 39 in good health. Specimen: memory CD4+ T cells sorted from blood. Subset meaning: CD45RA-negative fraction. The CDR3 sequence is CASSFGRTLSTDTQYF. In DNA form, the CDR3 reads TGTGCCAGCAGTTTCGGCCGGACCCTTAGCACAGATACGCAGTATTTT.